Below are 21 T cell receptor beta chains sequenced from a single sample in a study of blood T cells in healthy people across ages. Primed by a sample-barcoded 5' primer and a J-beta primer mix, a second PCR proceeded for 7 to 11 cycles. TCRdb processed the 5' RACE reads anew with MiXCR; each CDR3 protein has one entry. The repertoire holds nearly 1 million distinct CDR3 sequences, with roughly 51% as singletons. Sequencing was performed on blood. These receptors originate from a woman aged 55-70 years in good health.

CDR3 nucleotides: TGTGCCAGCAGCCTGGGGATACTAGCCAAAAACATTCAGTACTTC. It is translated as CASSLGILAKNIQYF. This sequence joins TRBV6-5 and TRBJ2-4, with unresolved D. Between the trimmed V and J ends, which lost 6 bases and 0 bases, there was a span of 12 bases. There are 15 residues in the CDR3. The germline CDR1 and CDR2 sequences are MNHEY and SVGAGI.

The chain recombines TRBV28 with TRBJ2-4, with D possibly TRBD1 on 6 matching bases. The last part of the DNA fits TRBJ2-7 better; the J call may be wrong. Germline V gives CDR1 MDHEN, CDR2 SYDVKM. The length of the CDR3 is 11 residues. The CDR3 sequence is CASTQGNEQYF. CDR3 coding DNA: TGTGCCAGCACCCAGGGGAACGAGCAGTACTTC.

This chain connects TRBV12-3 or TRBV12-4 to TRBJ2-3; D is unclear. There are 12 residues in the CDR3. Trimming took off 6 bases at V and 4 bases at J, with 8 bases between the two ends. The CDR3 reads CASSKLADTQYF. CDR3 coding DNA: TGTGCCAGCAGCAAGCTAGCAGATACGCAGTATTTT.

There are many counts of this clonotype. The rearrangement uses TRBV25-1 and TRBJ2-5, with a tentative D call TRBD1 (6 bases). Germline-derived CDR1 and CDR2 are MGHDK and SYGVNS. V lost 2 bases to trimming and J lost 1 base, with 8 bases between them. CDR3 length: 14 amino acids. The CDR3 sequence is CASSEQGSQETQYF. Here the CDR3 DNA reads TGTGCCAGCAGTGAACAGGGGTCCCAAGAGACCCAGTACTTC.

Of note for this clonotype: A junction end diverges from the germline sequence, so it may reflect a read error. The chain carries TRBV4-1 and TRBJ2-3, with a weak D call TRBD1 (5 bases). In germline, CDR1 is MGHRA, CDR2 YSYEKL. The CDR3 runs 15 residues. Here the CDR3 DNA reads TGCGCCAGCAGCCAACTCGGACATCCCACAGATTCGCAGTATTTT. Translation: CASSQLGHPTDSQYF.

The rearrangement joins TRBV25-1 to TRBJ2-3; D might be TRBD2 (6 bases). Deletions cut 6 bases from V and 8 bases from J, with 12 bases between. CDR1 MGHDK and CDR2 SYGVNS come from the germline V gene. The CDR3 spans 12 residues. CDR3 coding DNA: TGTGCCAGCAGGGGCGGGAAGAGTACGCAGTATTTT. Translating it yields CASRGGKSTQYF.

The chain couples TRBV28 to TRBJ2-4, with 7 bases lining up with TRBD2. The J call may be mistaken, given a closer DNA end match to TRBJ2-5. The length of the CDR3 is 14 residues. Germline V gene sequence: CDR1 MDHEN, CDR2 SYDVKM. The CDR3 loop is CASSFLAEKETQYF. The CDR3 DNA sequence: TGTGCCAGCAGTTTCCTAGCGGAGAAAGAGACCCAGTACTTC.

The V and J genes are TRBV4-1 and TRBJ1-2; 7 nucleotides match TRBD1. CDR3 length: 14 residues. Germline CDR1 reads MGHRA; CDR2 reads YSYEKL. The J segment lost 8 bases and the V segment lost 0 bases, leaving 6 bases of the junction unmatched. The CDR3 here is CASSQDKGAQGYTF. The CDR3 region has the DNA TGCGCCAGCAGCCAAGATAAGGGGGCGCAAGGCTACACCTTC.

This chain joins TRBV21-1 and TRBJ1-1; TRBD1, the table's D call, was not compared with the DNA. TRBV21-1 counts as a pseudogene. CDR3 length: 13 residues. DNA for the CDR3: TGTGCCAGCAGCAGAGGCAGGGAGACTGAAGCTTTCTTT. It is translated as CASSRGRETEAFF.

The gene calls are TRBV6-5 and TRBJ2-3; D is possibly TRBD2 (6 bases). V was shortened by 7 bases and J by 0 bases, with 14 bases between the two germline ends. CDR3 length: 15 residues. The germline gives CDR1 MNHEY, CDR2 SVGAGI. In DNA, the CDR3 is TGTGCCAGCAATAAGGCGGGGATGAGCACAGATACGCAGTATTTT. Protein: CASNKAGMSTDTQYF.

This clonotype was observed a few times. The chain has TRBV24-1 and TRBJ2-1; TRBD1 matches 7 bases. With 5 bases clipped from V and 0 bases from J, the junction kept 6 bases outside the gene matches. Germline V lookup: CDR1 KGHDR, CDR2 SFDVKD. The length of the CDR3 is 16 residues. The CDR3 sequence: CATSAQGDHSYNEQFF. The CDR3 nucleotides are TGTGCCACCAGTGCCCAGGGGGACCACTCCTACAATGAGCAGTTCTTC.

The chain has TRBV9 and TRBJ2-5; 7 bases are a match to TRBD2. Per the germline V gene, CDR1 is SGDLS and CDR2 is YYNGEE. CDR3 length equals 15 residues. Trimming cost V 3 bases and J 4 bases; bases outside gene matches: 9. CDR3 protein: CASSAEMGGGETQYF. For the CDR3, the DNA is TGTGCCAGCAGCGCGGAAATGGGGGGGGGAGAGACCCAGTACTTC.

The chain links TRBV12-3 or TRBV12-4 to TRBJ2-7, with D maybe TRBD2 (6 bases). The CDR3 consists of 15 residues. Trimming pared 3 bases from V and 1 base from J, leaving 13 bases between. The chain's CDR3 is CASSFFGSGSYEQYF. CDR3 in DNA: TGTGCCAGCAGTTTCTTCGGGAGTGGTTCCTACGAGCAGTACTTC.

This clonotype has only a few counts. This rearrangement joins TRBV12-3 or TRBV12-4 to TRBJ2-4; no reliable D call. This CDR3 has 15 residues. Trimming pared 6 bases from V and 1 base from J, leaving 13 bases between. CDR3 loop: CASSPPGPAKNIQYF. For the CDR3, the DNA is TGTGCCAGCAGCCCCCCTGGTCCCGCCAAAAACATTCAGTACTTC.

The V and J genes are TRBV19 and TRBJ1-4; 8 nucleotides align to TRBD1. Germline V CDR1 and CDR2: LNHDA, SQIVND (reference sequence). The CDR3 covers 13 residues. J gave up 4 bases and V 7 bases, and 2 bases lay outside the gene matches. CDR3 nucleotide sequence: TGTGCCAGTATGGACAGGGTTAATGAAAAACTGTTTTTT. Encoded protein: CASMDRVNEKLFF.

The chain has TRBV5-5 and TRBJ2-7; the D gene is possibly TRBD1 (6 bases). The end of the DNA is better explained by TRBJ2-5, so the J call may be wrong. The CDR3 runs to 14 residues. Germline-derived CDR1 and CDR2 are SGHKS and YYEKEE (reference sequence). CDR3 sequence reads: CASSVRTGTETQYF. The CDR3 DNA reads TGTGCCAGCAGCGTACGAACAGGGACGGAGACCCAGTACTTC.

This sequence joins TRBV2 and TRBJ2-5; a possible D gene is TRBD2 (6 bases). The J call may not be correct, given that the DNA end is closer to TRBJ2-7. Germline lookup yields CDR1 SNHLY and CDR2 FYNNEI. The CDR3 is 18 residues long. CDR3 sequence reads: CASRERVRRERLSYEQYF. CDR3 coding DNA: TGTGCCAGCCGAGAAAGAGTAAGGCGGGAACGTCTGAGTTACGAGCAGTACTTC.

The genes are TRBV20-1 and TRBJ2-7, with a weak D call TRBD1 (6 bases). V lost 3 bases, J lost 0 bases, and 12 bases lay in between. Germline V gene data show CDR1 as DFQATT and CDR2 as SNEGSKA (reference sequence). This CDR3 is 14 amino acids long. The DNA for the CDR3 is TGCAGTGCTAGGATTCGGACAGCCTCCTACGAGCAGTACTTC. Translation gives CSARIRTASYEQYF.

The chain couples TRBV6-5 to TRBJ2-1, with TRBD1 matching over 8 bases. CDR3 length: 15 residues. Unmatched junction bases numbered 13, after V lost 6 bases and J lost 9 bases. Per germline, CDR1 MNHEY and CDR2 SVGAGI. The CDR3 sequence is CASRRTGTNRGEQFF. In nucleotides, the CDR3 is TGTGCCAGCAGACGGACAGGGACAAATCGGGGTGAGCAGTTCTTC.

This rearrangement joins TRBV7-2 to TRBJ2-3; 12 bases align to TRBD2. The CDR3 sequence is 15 residues long. Unmatched junction bases numbered 4, after V lost 5 bases and J lost 4 bases. Germline CDR1 is SGHTA and CDR2 is FQGNSA. CDR3 coding DNA: TGTGCCAGCAGCCCGACTAGCGGGAGATCAGATACGCAGTATTTT. Translating it yields CASSPTSGRSDTQYF.

The V gene is TRBV9, the J gene TRBJ2-3; maybe TRBD2 (6 bases). Germline V gene lookup returns CDR1 SGDLS and CDR2 YYNGEE. V was cut by 0 bases and J by 3 bases, with 20 bases left in between. This CDR3 spans 18 amino acids. In DNA form, the CDR3 reads TGTGCCAGCAGCGTAGGCCCGGGAGCTAGCGTATATACAGATACGCAGTATTTT. It yields the protein CASSVGPGASVYTDTQYF. Full variable domain (rest looked up from reference TRBV9 and TRBJ2-3): DSGVTQTPKHLITATGQRVTLRCSPRSGDLSVYWYQQSLDQGLQFLIQYYNGEERAKGNILERFSAQQFPDLHSELNLSSLELGDSALYFCASSVGPGASVYTDTQYFGPGTRLTVL.